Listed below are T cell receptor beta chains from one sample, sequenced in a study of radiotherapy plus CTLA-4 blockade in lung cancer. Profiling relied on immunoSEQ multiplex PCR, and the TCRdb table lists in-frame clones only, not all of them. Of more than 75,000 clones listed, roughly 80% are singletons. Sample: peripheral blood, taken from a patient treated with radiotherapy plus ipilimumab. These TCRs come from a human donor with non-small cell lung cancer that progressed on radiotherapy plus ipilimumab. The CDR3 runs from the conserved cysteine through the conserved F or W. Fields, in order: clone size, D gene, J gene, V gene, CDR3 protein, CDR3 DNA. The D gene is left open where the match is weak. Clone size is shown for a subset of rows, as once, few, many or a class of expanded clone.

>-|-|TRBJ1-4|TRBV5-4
CASSRDTGNEKLFF
TGTGCCAGCAGCCGGGACACGGGTAATGAAAAACTGTTTTTT
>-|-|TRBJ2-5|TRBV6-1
CASSEMVVSQKTQYF
TGTGCCAGCAGTGAAATGGTGGTTTCGCAAAAGACCCAGTACTTC
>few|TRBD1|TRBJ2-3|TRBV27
CASSLWTGRPDTQYF
TGTGCCAGCAGTTTATGGACAGGGAGGCCAGATACGCAGTATTTT
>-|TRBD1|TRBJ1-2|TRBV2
CASSGTGDGYTF
TGTGCCAGCAGTGGGACAGGGGATGGCTACACCTTC
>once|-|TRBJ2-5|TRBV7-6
CASSLERRTGTQYF
TGTGCCAGCAGCCTTGAGCGCCGCACGGGGACCCAGTACTTC
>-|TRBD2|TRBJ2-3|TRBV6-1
CASSEAPSGLRDTQYF
TGTGCCAGCAGTGAAGCTCCTAGCGGGCTTCGGGATACGCAGTATTTT
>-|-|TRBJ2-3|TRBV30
CAWSVPGMETDTQYF
TGTGCCTGGAGTGTACCAGGGATGGAGACAGATACGCAGTATTTT
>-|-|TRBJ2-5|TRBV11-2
CASSLGTGETQYF
TGTGCCAGCAGCTTGGGCACGGGAGAGACCCAGTACTTC
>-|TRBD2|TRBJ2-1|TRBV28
CASSWLTSGRNEQFF
TGTGCCAGCAGTTGGCTGACTAGCGGGAGGAATGAGCAGTTCTTC
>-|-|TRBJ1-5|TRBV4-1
CASSQDRQFNQPQHF
TGCGCCAGCAGCCAAGATCGACAGTTCAATCAGCCCCAGCATTTT
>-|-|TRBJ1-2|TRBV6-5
CASSYSGHSNYGYTF
TGTGCCAGCAGTTACTCGGGGCATTCTAACTATGGCTACACCTTC
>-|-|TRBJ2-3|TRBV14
CASSQIAGRVDTQYF
TGTGCCAGCAGCCAAATCGCGGGACGGGTAGATACGCAGTATTTT
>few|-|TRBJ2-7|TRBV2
CASRGRGGYEQYF
TGTGCCAGCAGGGGGAGGGGGGGCTACGAGCAGTACTTC
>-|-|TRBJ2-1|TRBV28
CASSSPRAQRVSYNEQFF
TGTGCCAGCAGTTCCCCGAGGGCCCAGCGGGTGTCCTACAATGAGCAGTTCTTC
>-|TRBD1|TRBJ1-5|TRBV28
CASSSYGQGFPTNQPQHF
TGTGCCAGCAGTTCTTACGGACAGGGATTCCCTACAAACCAGCCCCAGCATTTT
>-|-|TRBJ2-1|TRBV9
CASSVGTPNEQFF
TGTGCCAGCAGCGTCGGGACACCCAATGAGCAGTTCTTC